The 7 T cell receptor beta chains presented below share a single source sample, sequenced in a study of T cell responses to AZD1222 COVID-19 vaccine. TCRdb keeps only in-frame clones here, not all; method: immunoSEQ multiplex PCR. In the table there are 120,000 to 150,000 clones, just over 90% of which are singletons. This material consisted of peripheral blood, taken on day 0 of AZD1222 vaccination. These receptors originate from an adult in good health.

The CDR3 DNA sequence: TGTGCCAGTAGTATCCAACAGGGCTCCTACGAGCAGTACTTC. The encoded protein is CASSIQQGSYEQYF. V usage is TRBV19 and J usage is TRBJ2-7; TRBD1 is a possible D gene (6 bases). The CDR3 consists of 14 residues. Trimming left V 3 bases short and J 0 bases short, with 9 bases between. In germline, CDR1 is LNHDA, CDR2 SQIVND (reference sequence).

The chain recombines TRBV27 with TRBJ1-6, with a tentative D call TRBD1 (5 bases). This CDR3 is 15 amino acids long. V gave up 4 bases and J gave up 4 bases, with 11 bases separating them. Germline V gene sequence: CDR1 MNHEY, CDR2 SMNVEV (reference sequence). CDR3 sequence (DNA): TGTGCCAGCAGTTATCGACAGCTATATAATTCACCCCTCCACTTT. Amino acid sequence: CASSYRQLYNSPLHF.

The chain employs TRBV7-8 and TRBJ1-5; unclear D gene. Germline V gene lookup returns CDR1 SGHVS and CDR2 FQNEAQ. This CDR3 spans 17 amino acids. V was trimmed by 3 bases and J by 0 bases, leaving 15 bases between them. The CDR3 spells CASSFMWGPDSNQPQHF. The CDR3 DNA reads as TGTGCCAGCAGCTTTATGTGGGGTCCGGATAGCAATCAGCCCCAGCATTTT.

The chain is built from TRBV7-9 and TRBJ1-1, with TRBD1 matching 7 bases. The CDR3 has 15 amino acids. V dropped 10 bases and J dropped 1; count of bases not matched to a gene: 12. Germline V gives CDR1 SEHNR, CDR2 FQNEAQ (reference sequence). The CDR3 DNA follows: TGTGCCACTTACCGGGACAGATTTTCGAACACTGAAGCTTTCTTT. It encodes CATYRDRFSNTEAFF.

This chain uses TRBV10-2 with TRBJ1-6; 7 bases line up with TRBD1. The CDR3 has 13 residues. Trimming removed 10 bases from V and 7 bases from J; junction bases left unmatched: 7. Germline assignment: CDR1 WSHSY and CDR2 SAAADI. DNA of the CDR3: TGCGCCACCCGTAGCAGGGGGAATTCACCCCTCCACTTT. Protein sequence: CATRSRGNSPLHF.

V and J are TRBV4-1 and TRBJ1-3; D gene ambiguous. Trimming removed 0 bases from V and 1 base from J, with 4 bases in between. Germline V gene lookup returns CDR1 MGHRA and CDR2 YSYEKL. The CDR3 extends over 14 amino acids. The CDR3 loop is CASSQETSGNTIYF. The CDR3 coding sequence is TGCGCCAGCAGCCAAGAAACGTCTGGAAACACCATATATTTT.

This clone was observed a single time. The chain joins TRBV19 to TRBJ1-4; 11 bases fit TRBD1. V was clipped by 3 bases and J by 10 bases; unmatched bases: 7. The CDR3 length is 15 residues. Germline values: CDR1 LNHDA, CDR2 SQIVND (reference sequence). CDR3 nucleotide sequence: TGTGCCAGTAGTATCCCTTCGGGGACAGGGGGAAAACTGTTTTTT. Its protein is CASSIPSGTGGKLFF.